A selection of T cell receptor beta chains follows, all from one sample in a study of cytomegalovirus exposure and HLA in healthy donors. The data were produced by immunoSEQ multiplex PCR, yet TCRdb's version contains in-frame clones alone and is incomplete. This sample contains 100,000 to 150,000 clones. Sequenced input: PBMCs. The origin of the receptors is a man aged 40-55 years in good health and CMV-seronegative. CDR3s include the opening cysteine and the closing phenylalanine or tryptophan. A D gene is named only where the DNA matches it firmly.

j_call | v_call | d_call | cdr3_aa | cdr3_nt
TRBJ2-3 | TRBV7-9 | TRBD2 | CASSLTVAGYGTDTQYF | TGTGCCAGCAGCTTAACAGTAGCGGGATACGGCACAGATACGCAGTATTTT
TRBJ2-2 | TRBV5-4 | . | CASSFGSGVTGELFF | TGTGCCAGCAGCTTTGGATCGGGTGTCACCGGGGAGCTGTTTTTT
TRBJ2-5 | TRBV19 | TRBD2 | CASSIYAGGETQYF | TGTGCCAGTAGTATCTACGCGGGAGGGGAGACCCAGTACTTC
TRBJ2-1 | TRBV2 | TRBD1 | CASSRQGPYNEQFF | TGTGCCAGCAGTCGACAGGGGCCTTACAATGAGCAGTTCTTC
TRBJ1-3 | TRBV30 | . | CAWSPRAGNTIYF | TGTGCCTGGAGTCCCAGGGCTGGAAACACCATATATTTT
TRBJ2-7 | TRBV7-2 | . | CASSLGGTEQYF | TGTGCCAGCAGCTTAGGGGGCACCGAGCAGTACTTC
TRBJ2-7 | TRBV6-1 | . | CASLGNRNEQYF | TGTGCCAGCTTGGGCAATCGGAACGAGCAGTACTTC
TRBJ2-3 | TRBV7-2 | TRBD2 | CASSLVWMRGDTQYF | TGTGCCAGCAGCTTAGTTTGGATGCGGGGGGATACGCAGTATTTT
TRBJ1-2 | TRBV7-9 | . | CASSTGGGWVGYTF | TGTGCCAGCAGCACCGGGGGGGGCTGGGTTGGCTACACCTTC
TRBJ2-4 | TRBV4-3 | . | CASSQDLSSVNIQYF | TGCGCCAGCAGCCAAGACCTAAGTTCGGTAAACATTCAGTACTTC
TRBJ1-2 | TRBV5-1 | TRBD1 | CASSRTDRVDGYTF | TGCGCCAGCAGCCGAACGGACAGGGTGGATGGCTACACCTTC